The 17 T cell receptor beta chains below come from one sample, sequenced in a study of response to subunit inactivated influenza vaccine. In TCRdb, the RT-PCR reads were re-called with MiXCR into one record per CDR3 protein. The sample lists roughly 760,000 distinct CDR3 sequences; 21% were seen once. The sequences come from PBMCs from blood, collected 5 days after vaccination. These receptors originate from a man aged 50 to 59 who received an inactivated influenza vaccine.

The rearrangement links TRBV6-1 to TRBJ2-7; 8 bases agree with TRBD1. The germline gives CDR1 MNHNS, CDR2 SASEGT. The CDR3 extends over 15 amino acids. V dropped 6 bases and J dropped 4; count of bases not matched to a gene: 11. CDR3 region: CASSRGRGQAYEQYF. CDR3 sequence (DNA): TGTGCCAGCAGCCGGGGCAGGGGACAGGCGTACGAGCAGTACTTC.

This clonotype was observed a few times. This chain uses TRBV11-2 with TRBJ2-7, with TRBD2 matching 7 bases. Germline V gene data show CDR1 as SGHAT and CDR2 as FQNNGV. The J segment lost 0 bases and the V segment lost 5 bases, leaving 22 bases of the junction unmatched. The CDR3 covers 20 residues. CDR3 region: CASSLPRGSGTYLPSYEQYF. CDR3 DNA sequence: TGTGCCAGCAGCCTACCGCGGGGGAGCGGGACTTACCTGCCCTCCTACGAGCAGTACTTC.

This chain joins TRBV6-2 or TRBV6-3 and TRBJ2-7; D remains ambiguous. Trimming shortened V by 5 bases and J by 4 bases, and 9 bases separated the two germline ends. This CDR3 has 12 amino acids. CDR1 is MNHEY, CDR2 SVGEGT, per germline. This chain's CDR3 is CASSLWDYEQYF. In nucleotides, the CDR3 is TGTGCCAGCAGTCTGTGGGATTACGAGCAGTACTTC.

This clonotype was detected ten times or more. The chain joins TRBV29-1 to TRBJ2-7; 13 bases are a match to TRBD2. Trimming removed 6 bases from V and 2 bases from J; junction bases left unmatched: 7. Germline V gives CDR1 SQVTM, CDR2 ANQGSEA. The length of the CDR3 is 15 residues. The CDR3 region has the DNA TGCAGCGTGGTCGGACTAGCGGGAGTGCCCTACGAGCAGTACTTC. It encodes CSVVGLAGVPYEQYF.

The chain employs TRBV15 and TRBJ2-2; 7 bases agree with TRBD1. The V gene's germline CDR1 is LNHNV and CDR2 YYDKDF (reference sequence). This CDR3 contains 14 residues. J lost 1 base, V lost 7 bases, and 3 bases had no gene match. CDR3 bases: TGTGCCACCATAAGGGACAGGAACACCGGGGAGCTGTTTTTT. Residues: CATIRDRNTGELFF.

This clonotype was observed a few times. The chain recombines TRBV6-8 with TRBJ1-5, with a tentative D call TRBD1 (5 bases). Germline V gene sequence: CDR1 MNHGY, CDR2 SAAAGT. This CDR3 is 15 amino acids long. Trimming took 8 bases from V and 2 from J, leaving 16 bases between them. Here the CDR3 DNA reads TGTGCCAGCTCCCAGCCGGGGCTGTGCAATCAGCCCCAGCATTTT. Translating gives CASSQPGLCNQPQHF.

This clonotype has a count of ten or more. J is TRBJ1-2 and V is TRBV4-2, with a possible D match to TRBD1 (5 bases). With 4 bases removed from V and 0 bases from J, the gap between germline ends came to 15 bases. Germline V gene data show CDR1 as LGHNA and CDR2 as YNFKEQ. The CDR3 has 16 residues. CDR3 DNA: TGTGCCAGCAGCCCATATTGGACAACTTCTAACTATGGCTACACCTTC. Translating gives CASSPYWTTSNYGYTF.

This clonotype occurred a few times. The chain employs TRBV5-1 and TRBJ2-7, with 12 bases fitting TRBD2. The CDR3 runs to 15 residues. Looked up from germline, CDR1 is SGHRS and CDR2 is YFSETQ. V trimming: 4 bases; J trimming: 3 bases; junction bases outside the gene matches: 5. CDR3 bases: TGCGCCAGCAGCAACGGACTAGCGGGGAACTACGAGCAGTACTTC. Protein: CASSNGLAGNYEQYF.

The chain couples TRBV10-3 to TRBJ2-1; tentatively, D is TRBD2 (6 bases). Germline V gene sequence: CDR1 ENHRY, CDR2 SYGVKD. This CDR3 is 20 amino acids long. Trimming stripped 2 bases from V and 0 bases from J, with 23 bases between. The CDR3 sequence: CAISEGISELAGSSYNEQFF. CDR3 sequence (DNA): TGTGCCATCAGTGAGGGCATCAGTGAGCTGGCGGGGAGCTCCTACAATGAGCAGTTCTTC.

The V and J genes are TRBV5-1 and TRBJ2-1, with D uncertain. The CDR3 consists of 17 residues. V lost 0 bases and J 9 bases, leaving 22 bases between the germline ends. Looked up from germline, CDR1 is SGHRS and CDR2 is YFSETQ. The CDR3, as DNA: TGCGCCAGCAGCTTGGTTATTCGAGCAGGTAGGCGAACTGAGCAGTTCTTC. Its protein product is CASSLVIRAGRRTEQFF.

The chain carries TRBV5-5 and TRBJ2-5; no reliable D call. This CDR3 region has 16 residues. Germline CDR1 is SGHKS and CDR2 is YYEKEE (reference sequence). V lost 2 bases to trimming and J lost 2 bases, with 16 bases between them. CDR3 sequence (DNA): TGTGCCAGCAGCTTTAATGTAGGTGGAGCTCAAGAGACCCAGTACTTC. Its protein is CASSFNVGGAQETQYF.

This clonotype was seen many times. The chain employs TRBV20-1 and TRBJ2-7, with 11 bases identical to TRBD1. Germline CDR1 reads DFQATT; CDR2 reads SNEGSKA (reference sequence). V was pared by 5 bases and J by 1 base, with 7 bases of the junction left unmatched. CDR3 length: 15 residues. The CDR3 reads CSALPRDRGSYEQYF. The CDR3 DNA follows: TGCAGTGCTCTCCCCCGGGACAGGGGGTCCTACGAGCAGTACTTC.

The CDR3 protein is CASVRGLNTEAFF. Here the CDR3 DNA reads TGTGCCAGCGTAAGGGGATTGAACACTGAAGCTTTCTTT. The V gene is TRBV12-3 or TRBV12-4, the J gene TRBJ1-1, with D tentatively TRBD1 (5 bases). CDR3 length equals 13 residues. Trimming removed 8 bases from V and 0 bases from J, with 10 bases in between.

CDR3 protein: CASSQDIGGRRGLPSEKLFF. For the CDR3, the DNA is TGTGCCAGCAGCCAGGACATCGGGGGGCGCAGGGGGCTCCCTAGTGAAAAACTGTTTTTT. This chain uses TRBV4-2 with TRBJ1-4; TRBD1 matches at 8 bases. In germline, CDR1 is LGHNA, CDR2 YNFKEQ. CDR3 length: 20 residues. V gave up 3 bases and J gave up 7 bases; unmatched junction bases: 22.

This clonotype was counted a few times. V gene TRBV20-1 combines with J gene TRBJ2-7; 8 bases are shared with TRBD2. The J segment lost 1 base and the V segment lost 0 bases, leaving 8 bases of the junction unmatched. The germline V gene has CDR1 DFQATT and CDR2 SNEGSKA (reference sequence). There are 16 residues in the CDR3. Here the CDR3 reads CSARDLFERESYEQYF. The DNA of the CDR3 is TGCAGTGCTAGAGATCTATTCGAGCGGGAGTCCTACGAGCAGTACTTC.

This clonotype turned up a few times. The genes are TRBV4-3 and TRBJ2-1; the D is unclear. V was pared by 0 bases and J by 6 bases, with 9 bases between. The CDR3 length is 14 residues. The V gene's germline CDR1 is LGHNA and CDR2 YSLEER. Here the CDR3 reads CASSQDVRINEQFF. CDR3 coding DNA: TGCGCCAGCAGCCAAGATGTTAGGATCAATGAGCAGTTCTTC.

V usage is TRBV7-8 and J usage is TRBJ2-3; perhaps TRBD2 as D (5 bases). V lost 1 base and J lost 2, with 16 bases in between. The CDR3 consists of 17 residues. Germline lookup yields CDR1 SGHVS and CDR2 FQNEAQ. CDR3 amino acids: CASSLGQRQISTDTQYF. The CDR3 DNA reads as TGTGCCAGCAGCTTAGGGCAGCGGCAAATCTCCACAGATACGCAGTATTTT.